These 17 T cell receptor beta chains were all obtained from the same sample, sequenced in a study of blood T cell repertoires in COVID-19. Assay used: immunoSEQ multiplex PCR; TCRdb lists only in-frame clones, some missing. Of roughly 280,000 clones listed, under 90% are singletons. Sequenced input: PBMCs or T cells enriched from blood (not recorded which). The receptors shown here come from a woman aged 55 to 70 who had recovered from COVID-19.

This chain links TRBV7-9 with TRBJ1-3; D is perhaps TRBD1 (5 bases). The CDR3 sequence is 14 residues long. Trimming cost V 5 bases and J 1 base, with 9 bases left between them. Germline V CDR1 and CDR2: SEHNR, FQNEAQ (reference sequence). Here the CDR3 reads CASSPGTSGNTIYF. The CDR3 DNA reads as TGTGCCAGCAGCCCCGGGACTTCTGGAAACACCATATATTTT. Complete variable domain (other parts from reference TRBV7-9 and TRBJ1-3): DTGVSQNPRHKITKRGQNVTFRCDPISEHNRLYWYRQTLGQGPEFLTYFQNEAQLEKSRLLSDRFSAERPKGSFSTLEIQRTEQGDSAMYLCASSPGTSGNTIYFGEGSWLTVV.

To note about this clone: Other DNA sequences within the sample encode an identical CDR3. The chain has TRBV3-1 (or the pseudogene TRBV3-2) and TRBJ1-4; 9 positions match TRBD1. After removal of 4 bases from V and 8 bases from J, the junction contained 5 bases not matched to a gene. The CDR3 length is 14 residues. The V gene's germline CDR1 is LGHDT and CDR2 YNNKEL (reference sequence). CDR3 DNA sequence: TGTGCCAGCAGCCGCCGACAGGGGGGGGAAAAACTGTTTTTT. Translating gives CASSRRQGGEKLFF.

This clone was recorded once. The chain recombines TRBV9 with TRBJ1-5; 10 nucleotides line up with TRBD1. The V gene's germline CDR1 is SGDLS and CDR2 YYNGEE. The trim removed 3 bases at V and 7 bases at J, leaving 4 bases unmatched. This CDR3 region has 14 residues. The CDR3 protein is CASSGGTGEQPQHF. The CDR3, as DNA: TGTGCCAGCAGCGGAGGGACAGGGGAACAGCCCCAGCATTTT.

The chain joins TRBV6-5 to TRBJ1-1; the match to TRBD1 covers 7 bases. The CDR3 spans 14 residues. The germline CDR1 and CDR2 sequences are MNHEY and SVGAGI. V lost 2 bases to trimming and J lost 6 bases; unmatched junction nucleotides: 6. CDR3 bases: TGTGCCAGCAGTTACAGGACAGGCAAGGCTGAAGCTTTCTTT. It codes for CASSYRTGKAEAFF.

The V and J genes are TRBV5-1 and TRBJ2-1; 7 bases map to TRBD1. Trimming cost V 0 bases and J 1 base; bases outside gene matches: 4. CDR1 SGHRS and CDR2 YFSETQ come from the germline V gene. CDR3 length: 16 amino acids. The CDR3 DNA is TGCGCCAGCAGCTTGGATCTGACAGGGTCCTACAATGAGCAGTTCTTC. It translates to CASSLDLTGSYNEQFF.

In its sample, this clone was seen once. The J gene is TRBJ2-1, the V gene TRBV5-1; 10 positions match TRBD1. J lost 7 bases, V lost 6 bases, and 10 bases had no gene match. CDR3 length equals 15 residues. Germline-derived CDR1 and CDR2 are SGHRS and YFSETQ. The CDR3 nucleotides are TGCGCCAGCAACCCGGGGGACAGGGGAAGGAATGAGCAGTTCTTC. Its translation is CASNPGDRGRNEQFF.

The V call is TRBV10-3, the J call TRBJ2-7, with TRBD2 matching 8 bases. Looked up from germline, CDR1 is ENHRY and CDR2 is SYGVKD. The ends lost 5 bases at V and 2 bases at J; junction bases unmatched: 17. This CDR3 is 18 amino acids long. The CDR3: CAISTTGSGEVGPYEQYF. The DNA for the CDR3 is TGTGCCATCAGTACCACGGGTAGCGGGGAGGTTGGTCCCTACGAGCAGTACTTC.

V and J are TRBV28 and TRBJ2-7, with D tentatively TRBD1 (6 bases). Germline V gene data show CDR1 as MDHEN and CDR2 as SYDVKM. The CDR3 spans 10 residues. The CDR3 DNA is TGTCTGTTGTTCAGGGGCGAGCAGTACTTC. This translates into CLLFRGEQYF. The variable domain in full, with the rest retrieved from reference TRBV28 and TRBJ2-7, is DVKVTQSSRYLVKRTGEKVFLECVQDMDHENMFWYRQDPGLGLRLIYFSYDVKMKEKGDIPEGYSVSREKKERFSLILESASTNQTSMYLCLLFRGEQYFGPGTRLTVT.

The DNA of the CDR3 is TGCGCCAGCAGTCAACCAACGATCCGGGACAGGGGCGGACACCATGAAGCTTTCTTT. Its translation is CASSQPTIRDRGGHHEAFF. The gene calls are TRBV23-1 and TRBJ1-1, with TRBD1 identical over 10 bases. TRBV23-1 is an ORF for which the function is uncertain. Germline trimming cut 2 bases from V and 7 bases from J; bases unmatched to any gene: 19. The CDR3 has 19 amino acids.

The rearrangement uses TRBV28 and TRBJ1-1; the D gene is possibly TRBD1 (6 bases). From germline, CDR1 is MDHEN and CDR2 SYDVKM. This CDR3 is 15 amino acids long. Trimming shortened V by 3 bases and J by 1 base, and 12 bases separated the two germline ends. CDR3 residues: CASSFRPGQNTEAFF. CDR3 DNA sequence: TGTGCCAGCAGTTTCAGACCGGGACAGAACACTGAAGCTTTCTTT.

This chain links TRBV28 with TRBJ1-1; D is unresolved. The CDR3 has 14 amino acids. The germline gives CDR1 MDHEN, CDR2 SYDVKM. Trimming removed 6 bases at V and 3 bases at J, with 14 bases between. CDR3 loop: CASSPLSQYTEAFF. CDR3 in DNA: TGTGCCAGCAGCCCCTTGAGCCAATACACTGAAGCTTTCTTT.

V is TRBV6-5 and J is TRBJ1-2; TRBD1 matches 8 bases. The CDR3 sequence is 15 residues long. Unmatched junction bases numbered 6, after V lost 6 bases and J lost 0 bases. Germline V lookup: CDR1 MNHEY, CDR2 SVGAGI. This chain's CDR3 is CASRPGQGANYGYTF. The CDR3 DNA reads as TGTGCCAGCAGACCCGGACAGGGAGCTAACTATGGCTACACCTTC.

The chain carries TRBV10-3 and TRBJ1-2; 9 positions agree with TRBD1. V dropped 3 bases and J dropped 8; count of bases not matched to a gene: 10. This CDR3 contains 15 residues. The V gene's germline CDR1 is ENHRY and CDR2 SYGVKD. The CDR3 region has the DNA TGTGCCATCAGTGACTCTGGACAGGGGTTAGGCGGCTACACCTTC. Its protein is CAISDSGQGLGGYTF.

The rearrangement links TRBV15 to TRBJ1-6; D is uncertain. Germline V CDR1 and CDR2: LNHNV, YYDKDF (reference sequence). With 1 base removed from V and 0 bases from J, the gap between germline ends came to 7 bases. This CDR3 contains 16 residues. The CDR3, as DNA: TGTGCCACCAGCAGAGCGCGGAGCTCCTATAATTCACCCCTCCACTTT. This gives the protein CATSRARSSYNSPLHF. Full variable domain (remainder filled in from reference TRBV15 and TRBJ1-6): DAMVIQNPRYQVTQFGKPVTLSCSQTLNHNVMYWYQQKSSQAPKLLFHYYDKDFNNEADTPDNFQSRRPNTSFCFLDIRSPGLGDTAMYLCATSRARSSYNSPLHFGNGTRLTVT.

The V gene is TRBV30, the J gene TRBJ1-1, with D possibly matching TRBD1 (6 bases). Trimming removed 5 bases at V and 5 bases at J, with 15 bases between. The CDR3 has 13 amino acids. Germline V gives CDR1 GTSNPN, CDR2 SVGIG (reference sequence). In DNA form, the CDR3 reads TGTGCCTGGGACAGGACAGCAGAGACTGAAGCTTTCTTT. It encodes CAWDRTAETEAFF.

This clone was seen just once. The CDR3 loop is CASRRGHSTDTQYF. The DNA of the CDR3 is TGTGCCAGCAGGAGGGGACACAGCACAGATACGCAGTATTTT. This chain joins TRBV2 and TRBJ2-3, with a tentative D call TRBD1 (6 bases). V lost 6 bases and J 0 bases, leaving 10 bases between the germline ends. The CDR3 is 14 amino acids. The V gene's germline CDR1 is SNHLY and CDR2 FYNNEI.

The chain combines TRBV5-5 with TRBJ1-5; 7 nucleotides line up with TRBD1. Germline V gives CDR1 SGHKS, CDR2 YYEKEE (reference sequence). The ends lost 5 bases at V and 3 bases at J; junction bases unmatched: 8. This CDR3 region has 15 residues. CDR3 amino acids: CASSRQGQLNQPQHF. CDR3 nucleotides: TGTGCCAGCAGTCGACAGGGCCAGCTCAATCAGCCCCAGCATTTT.